The T cell receptor (beta chain) under discussion was sequenced for a study of cytotoxic CD8 clonotypes in ibrutinib-treated CLL. The CDR3 has 14 amino acids. CDR1 SEHNR and CDR2 FQNEAQ come from the germline V gene (reference sequence). With V trimmed by 7 bases and J by 5 bases, 8 bases remained unmatched. The source of approximately 1.9 micrograms of genomic DNA for TCR beta libraries was cryopreserved PBMCs. The data were produced by immunoSEQ multiplex PCR, yet TCRdb's version contains in-frame clones alone and is incomplete. The sample holds 250,000 to 350,000 clones; less than 85% are singletons and the top ten take about 5%.

The source was PBMCs, collected at disease progression, from a patient treated with ibrutinib. The V and J genes are TRBV7-9 and TRBJ2-7; 10 nucleotides line up with TRBD1. This TCR was sampled from a human donor with chronic lymphocytic leukemia. CDR3 sequence reads: CASTETGGIHEQYF. The CDR3 coding sequence is TGTGCCAGCACCGAGACAGGGGGCATCCACGAGCAGTACTTC.